These 26 T cell receptor beta chains came from one sample sequenced in a study of blood T cell repertoires in COVID-19 (dated by TCRdb to 2018 to 2021). The method behind the library was the immunoSEQ multiplex PCR assay. The table was pulled from immuneACCESS by TCRdb, which kept in-frame rearrangements only. Such tables lose some clones; where checked, under half of the loss comes from unresolved V genes, and the rest has no known cause. The sample table contains around 300,000 clones; only one count was recorded for approximately 88% of them. Clones ranked in the top ten supply 1.5% to 2% of the sample. The sample consisted of PBMCs or T cells enriched from blood (not recorded which). The receptors stem from a woman aged 40 to 55 who had recovered from COVID-19.

The chain carries TRBV6-5 and TRBJ2-7; a weak D match, TRBD1 (5 bases). Germline assignment: CDR1 MNHEY and CDR2 SVGAGI. Trimming cost V 5 bases and J 6 bases, with 20 bases left between them. The CDR3 runs to 15 residues. For the CDR3, the DNA is TGTGCCAGCAGTCCCGGCGGACACACTGAGTCCGAGCAGTACTTC. Residues: CASSPGGHTESEQYF.

The chain joins TRBV30 to TRBJ1-5; the D gene is possibly TRBD1 (5 bases). The CDR3 has 14 residues. Trimming took 3 bases from V and 4 from J, leaving 13 bases between them. CDR1 and CDR2 from the germline V gene are GTSNPN and SVGIG (reference sequence). The chain's CDR3 is CAWREGAGNQPQHF. Here the CDR3 DNA reads TGTGCCTGGAGGGAAGGGGCCGGAAATCAGCCCCAGCATTTT.

This clone was detected only a few times. The V and J genes are TRBV5-4 and TRBJ1-2; 7 bases line up with TRBD1. V was pared by 4 bases and J by 7 bases, with 7 bases of the junction left unmatched. Germline V gives CDR1 SGHNT, CDR2 YYREEE (reference sequence). The CDR3 has 13 amino acids. The chain's CDR3 is CASSTRQGGGYTF. The DNA of the CDR3 is TGTGCCAGCAGCACCAGACAGGGCGGTGGCTACACCTTC.

This chain connects TRBV14 to TRBJ1-1; D uncertain. Per germline, CDR1 SGHDN and CDR2 FVKESK. Trimming cost V 0 bases and J 1 base, with 12 bases left between them. The CDR3 length is 16 residues. CDR3 nucleotides: TGTGCCAGCAGCCAAGACCCGACATTTGAGAACACTGAAGCTTTCTTT. Its translation is CASSQDPTFENTEAFF. The complete variable domain, with remaining parts taken from reference TRBV14 and TRBJ1-1, reads EAGVTQFPSHSVIEKGQTVTLRCDPISGHDNLYWYRRVMGKEIKFLLHFVKESKQDESGMPNNRFLAERTGGTYSTLKVQPAELEDSGVYFCASSQDPTFENTEAFFGQGTRLTVV.

Written as DNA, the CDR3 is TGTGCCAGCAGCCGTGACAGGGGACCCTACGAGCAGTACTTC. This sequence encodes CASSRDRGPYEQYF. The rearrangement joins TRBV3-1 (or the pseudogene TRBV3-2) to TRBJ2-7; TRBD1 matches 8 bases. Germline values: CDR1 LGHDT, CDR2 YNNKEL (reference sequence). This CDR3 is 14 amino acids long. Losses at the gene ends were 4 bases for V and 2 bases for J; bases not matched to a gene: 4.

The genes are TRBV15 and TRBJ1-2; D gene unclear. This CDR3 region has 16 residues. Per germline, CDR1 LNHNV and CDR2 YYDKDF (reference sequence). V gave up 0 bases and J gave up 3 bases, with 14 bases separating them. The CDR3 sequence: CATSRDPGASYYGYTF. CDR3 DNA: TGTGCCACCAGCAGAGATCCCGGAGCAAGCTACTATGGCTACACCTTC.

The genes are TRBV19 and TRBJ2-7; 12 positions match TRBD2. Germline CDR1 and CDR2: LNHDA and SQIVND (reference sequence). The V gene end was trimmed by 8 bases and the J gene end by 3 bases; junction bases not matched to a gene: 14. The CDR3 consists of 17 residues. CDR3 DNA: TGTGCCAGTTCAAAAGGGACTAGCGGGCACAATCTCTACGAGCAGTACTTC. Protein sequence: CASSKGTSGHNLYEQYF.

The chain joins TRBV3-1 (or the pseudogene TRBV3-2) to TRBJ1-5; D is uncertain. Germline lookup yields CDR1 LGHDT and CDR2 YNNKEL (reference sequence). This CDR3 comprises 14 residues. Between the trimmed V and J ends, which lost 4 bases and 1 base, there was a span of 8 bases. In DNA, the CDR3 is TGTGCCAGCAGCCTCGGTATCAGCAATCAGCCCCAGCATTTT. Its protein is CASSLGISNQPQHF.

The gene calls are TRBV2 and TRBJ1-2; 10 bases are shared with TRBD1. The V segment lost 4 bases and the J segment 8 bases; nucleotides outside the gene matches: 10. There are 15 residues in the CDR3. CDR1 is SNHLY and CDR2 is FYNNEI in the germline V gene. The chain's CDR3 is CASSGVDRGLGGYTF. The CDR3 nucleotides read TGTGCCAGCAGTGGAGTCGACAGGGGGCTCGGAGGCTACACCTTC.

The CDR3 spells CASSGGTGAHNEQFF. CDR3 coding DNA: TGTGCCAGCAGCGGCGGGACAGGGGCCCACAATGAGCAGTTCTTC. The genes are TRBV7-3 and TRBJ2-1, with 10 nucleotides matching TRBD1. Germline assignment: CDR1 SGHTA and CDR2 FQGTGA. The CDR3 has 15 residues. J was trimmed by 5 bases and V by 5 bases; bases with no gene match: 6.

The chain employs TRBV25-1 and TRBJ1-1; a weak D match, TRBD1 (6 bases). The germline V gene encodes CDR1 MGHDK and CDR2 SYGVNS. V lost 6 bases, J lost 1 base, and 21 bases lay in between. The length of the CDR3 is 17 residues. CDR3 bases: TGTGCCAGCAGGAAGACACAGGGCGCTCTAGGGAACACTGAAGCTTTCTTT. It encodes CASRKTQGALGNTEAFF.

Only one count was recorded for this clone. The rearrangement uses TRBV6-1 and TRBJ2-7, with 8 bases matching TRBD2. V was clipped by 2 bases and J by 6 bases; unmatched bases: 6. The CDR3 extends over 14 amino acids. The germline V gene encodes CDR1 MNHNS and CDR2 SASEGT. CDR3 in amino acids: CASSEQGLVFEQYF. The CDR3 nucleotides read TGTGCCAGCAGTGAACAGGGACTAGTATTCGAGCAGTACTTC.

V usage is TRBV18 and J usage is TRBJ1-5, with 7 bases lining up with TRBD1. This CDR3 has 14 amino acids. Germline V lookup: CDR1 KGHSH, CDR2 LQKENI. V shed 4 bases and J 6 bases; nucleotides not matched to a gene: 6. CDR3 in DNA: TGTGCCAGCTCACGACAGGGTAAGGGTCAGCCCCAGCATTTT. Translated, it gives CASSRQGKGQPQHF.

The gene calls are TRBV30 and TRBJ1-6; tentatively, D is TRBD1 (6 bases). Germline V gene data show CDR1 as GTSNPN and CDR2 as SVGIG (reference sequence). V was shortened by 7 bases and J by 3 bases, with 13 bases between the two germline ends. This CDR3 has 14 residues. The chain's CDR3 is CALRQAIYNSPLHF. For the CDR3, the DNA is TGTGCCTTAAGACAGGCGATCTATAATTCACCCCTCCACTTT.

The genes are TRBV7-9 and TRBJ1-5, with D possibly being TRBD1 (5 bases). The V gene lost 3 bases and the J gene lost 10 bases, with 16 bases spanning the gap. CDR3 length equals 14 residues. Germline V CDR1 and CDR2: SEHNR, FQNEAQ (reference sequence). The CDR3 is CASSFGTGRAPQHF. The CDR3 nucleotides read TGTGCCAGCAGCTTTGGGACTGGGAGGGCACCCCAGCATTTT.

This clone was counted between two and nine times. This rearrangement joins TRBV5-1 to TRBJ1-2; D possibly corresponds to TRBD1 (5 bases). Trimming removed 5 bases at V and 2 bases at J, with 7 bases between. CDR1 is SGHRS and CDR2 is YFSETQ in the germline V gene. The CDR3 is made up of 12 amino acids. In DNA form, the CDR3 reads TGCGCCAGCAGACAGGAAAACTATGGCTACACCTTC. It specifies CASRQENYGYTF.

The rearrangement uses TRBV6-5 and TRBJ2-7; D is possibly TRBD1 (6 bases). The CDR3 extends over 13 amino acids. The germline gives CDR1 MNHEY, CDR2 SVGAGI. The V end lost 6 bases, the J end lost 3 bases, and 12 bases lay between the germline ends. CDR3 sequence: CASRDGQSYEQYF. CDR3 nucleotide sequence: TGTGCCAGCAGAGACGGACAGAGCTACGAGCAGTACTTC.

The chain employs TRBV6-4 and TRBJ1-1; 7 nucleotides match TRBD1. With V trimmed by 6 bases and J by 2 bases, 21 bases remained unmatched. Germline V gene lookup returns CDR1 MRHNA and CDR2 SNTAGT. This CDR3 contains 19 residues. The CDR3 sequence: CASRSIGTVVLTHNTEAFF. In DNA form, the CDR3 reads TGTGCCAGCAGATCGATCGGGACAGTTGTCCTGACCCACAACACTGAAGCTTTCTTT.

This chain uses TRBV4-2 with TRBJ2-2; TRBD2 aligns across 11 bases. The V gene's germline CDR1 is LGHNA and CDR2 YNFKEQ. With V trimmed by 1 base and J by 5 bases, 9 bases remained unmatched. The CDR3 has 18 amino acids. The chain's CDR3 is CASSQGHSGRAGTGELFF. In DNA form, the CDR3 reads TGTGCCAGCAGCCAAGGCCATAGCGGGAGGGCCGGAACCGGGGAGCTGTTTTTT.

This clone was seen once. DNA for the CDR3: TGTGCCGGTAGGGATGGGGGGGGAAATTCACCCCTCCACTTT. Amino acid sequence: CAGRDGGGNSPLHF. The chain joins TRBV2 to TRBJ1-6; tentative D call: TRBD1 (5 bases). V was trimmed by 11 bases and J by 7 bases, leaving 18 bases between them. The CDR3 is 14 amino acids. Germline V gives CDR1 SNHLY, CDR2 FYNNEI.

The CDR3, as DNA: TGCGCCAGCAGCTTGGCCCACAGAGAAATGAACACTGAAGCTTTCTTT. This translates into CASSLAHREMNTEAFF. The V call is TRBV5-1, the J call TRBJ1-1; unclear D gene. V lost 0 bases, J lost 0 bases, and 12 bases lay in between. The CDR3 spans 16 residues. Per the germline V gene, CDR1 is SGHRS and CDR2 is YFSETQ. Filled out from reference TRBV5-1 and TRBJ1-1, the complete variable domain reads KAGVTQTPRYLIKTRGQQVTLSCSPISGHRSVSWYQQTPGQGLQFLFEYFSETQRNKGNFPGRFSGRQFSNSRSEMNVSTLELGDSALYLCASSLAHREMNTEAFFGQGTRLTVV.

The chain has TRBV10-3 and TRBJ1-1, with 8 bases lining up with TRBD1. This CDR3 is built from 17 residues. The V gene end was trimmed by 2 bases and the J gene end by 0 bases; junction bases not matched to a gene: 8. The germline gives CDR1 ENHRY, CDR2 SYGVKD. The CDR3: CAISEPTTTGVNTEAFF. The CDR3, as DNA: TGTGCCATCAGTGAGCCAACGACGACAGGGGTGAACACTGAAGCTTTCTTT.

The V and J genes are TRBV18 and TRBJ1-2; D may be TRBD1 (5 bases). CDR3 length equals 15 residues. CDR1 is KGHSH, CDR2 LQKENI, per germline. The V gene lost 0 bases and the J gene lost 5 bases, with 13 bases spanning the gap. The CDR3 is CASSPPAGARYGYTF. The DNA for the CDR3 is TGTGCCAGCTCACCACCGGCTGGGGCTCGGTATGGCTACACCTTC. The full variable domain, rest sourced from reference TRBV18 and TRBJ1-2, is NAGVMQNPRHLVRRRGQEARLRCSPMKGHSHVYWYRQLPEEGLKFMVYLQKENIIDESGMPKERFSAEFPKEGPSILRIQQVVRGDSAAYFCASSPPAGARYGYTFGSGTRLTVV.

The chain carries TRBV7-3 and TRBJ2-7, with 8 bases fitting TRBD1. This CDR3 is built from 14 residues. CDR1 SGHTA and CDR2 FQGTGA come from the germline V gene. The junction had 7 bases not matched to a gene; V was cut back by 5 bases and J by 4 bases. CDR3 sequence: CASSLDRGGYEQYF. The CDR3 DNA follows: TGTGCCAGCAGCCTCGACAGGGGCGGGTACGAGCAGTACTTC.

The sample holds one count of this clone. The V gene is TRBV10-3, the J gene TRBJ1-1; tentative D call: TRBD1 (5 bases). Trimming left V 6 bases short and J 2 bases short, with 7 bases between. There are 12 residues in the CDR3. The V gene's germline CDR1 is ENHRY and CDR2 SYGVKD. In nucleotides, the CDR3 is TGTGCCATCAGCCAGGGAAACACTGAAGCTTTCTTT. Translated, it gives CAISQGNTEAFF.

This chain links TRBV18 with TRBJ1-5; no clear D gene. Per germline, CDR1 KGHSH and CDR2 LQKENI. This CDR3 is 16 amino acids long. The V and J ends lost 3 bases and 4 bases respectively, with 16 bases between them. In DNA form, the CDR3 reads TGTGCCAGCTCACCCCGAGAGGCCATCTTAAATCAGCCCCAGCATTTT. Protein sequence: CASSPREAILNQPQHF.